The T cell receptor beta chain described here comes from a study of cytomegalovirus exposure and HLA in healthy donors. Study findings and constraints: Later work found most CMV-associated TCR beta chains apparently HLA-restricted.

The study ran its PCR with 60 Vbeta and 13 Jbeta primers. Data came from immunoSEQ multiplex PCR; TCRdb stores just in-frame clones and leaves some out. The sample comprises more than 80,000 clones, 65% to 80% of which are singletons, and more than 2.5% rests with the top ten. Note on this clone: Its antigen is not identified.

Trimming took 7 bases from V and 2 from J; bases not matched to a gene: 7. This CDR3 spans 14 amino acids. Germline-derived CDR1 and CDR2 are LNHDA and SQIVND (reference sequence). The chain recombines TRBV19 with TRBJ1-1, with TRBD1 identical over 7 bases. The source material was PBMCs. The TCR sequence derives from a male donor in good health and CMV-seropositive. The CDR3 DNA is TGTGCCAGTAAGGGGACAGTCACAAACACTGAAGCTTTCTTT. It codes for CASKGTVTNTEAFF. The full variable domain, with the rest looked up from reference TRBV19 and TRBJ1-1, is DGGITQSPKYLFRKEGQNVTLSCEQNLNHDAMYWYRQDPGQGLRLIYYSQIVNDFQKGDIAEGYSVSREKKESFPLTVTSAQKNPTAFYLCASKGTVTNTEAFFGQGTRLTVV.